Listed below are T cell receptor beta chains from one sample, sequenced in a study of blood T cells in healthy people across ages. TCRdb used MiXCR to reprocess the 5' RACE reads, holding one entry per CDR3 protein. This table has over 300,000 distinct CDR3 sequences, 45% to 60% appearing once. Sequenced input: blood. The receptors derive from a man in his 60s in good health. Both conserved end residues are part of each CDR3. D genes are given only for firm matches. Some rows mark clone size as missing; the rest say once, few, many or name a class of expanded clone.

>TRBJ1-1|many|TRBV28|NA
CASSGRNTEAFF
TGTGCCAGCAGTGGGAGGAACACTGAAGCTTTCTTT
>TRBJ2-7|NA|TRBV20-1|TRBD2
CSARISGRESHEQYF
TGCAGTGCGCGGATTAGCGGGAGAGAAAGCCACGAGCAGTACTTC
>TRBJ2-1|NA|TRBV6-2/TRBV6-3|TRBD2
CASSYSLLAGVNEQFF
TGTGCCAGCAGTTACTCCTTGCTAGCGGGGGTCAATGAGCAGTTCTTC
>TRBJ2-6|NA|TRBV28|TRBD1
CASSAQGSSGANVLTF
TGTGCCAGCAGTGCACAGGGGAGCTCTGGGGCCAACGTCCTGACTTTC
>TRBJ2-1|NA|TRBV27|NA
CASSPTGYNEQFF
TGTGCCAGCAGTCCGACGGGTTACAATGAGCAGTTCTTC
>TRBJ1-5|NA|TRBV6-1|NA
CASSEEGRWNQPQHF
TGTGCCAGCAGTGAAGAAGGTAGGTGGAATCAGCCCCAGCATTTT
>TRBJ2-3|few|TRBV30|NA
CAWTRGDTQYF
TGTGCCTGGACCCGGGGGGATACGCAGTATTTT
>TRBJ2-1|NA|TRBV12-3/TRBV12-4|TRBD2
CASSLRSRLAGGTYNEQFF
TGTGCCAGCAGTTTAAGGTCTAGACTAGCGGGGGGCACCTACAATGAGCAGTTCTTC
>TRBJ2-3|NA|TRBV6-5|NA
CASSYTVTDTQYF
TGTGCCAGCAGTTACACGGTTACAGATACGCAGTATTTT
>TRBJ1-4|NA|TRBV15|NA
CATSRSGTGNEKLFF
TGTGCCACCAGCAGGTCGGGGACGGGTAATGAAAAACTGTTTTTT
>TRBJ2-1|NA|TRBV20-1|TRBD2
CSASMTSGSDEQFF
TGCAGTGCTAGTATGACTAGCGGGAGTGATGAGCAGTTCTTC
>TRBJ2-5|NA|TRBV18|NA
CASSPRGANQETQYF
TGTGCCAGCTCACCACGGGGGGCCAACCAAGAGACCCAGTACTTC
>TRBJ2-6|NA|TRBV9|NA
CASSGYYGANVLTF
TGTGCCAGCTCAGGGTATTATGGGGCCAACGTCCTGACTTTC
>TRBJ2-7|NA|TRBV20-1|NA
CSASTRGRTSYEQYF
TGCAGTGCTAGTACTCGAGGACGGACCAGCTACGAGCAGTACTTC
>TRBJ1-1|once|TRBV7-9|TRBD1
CASSHNRGNTEAFF
TGTGCCAGCAGCCACAACAGGGGGAACACTGAAGCTTTCTTT
>TRBJ1-5|few|TRBV7-9|NA
CASSLTGGHQPQHF
TGTGCCAGCAGCTTAACCGGGGGCCATCAGCCCCAGCATTTT
>TRBJ1-1|NA|TRBV11-2|TRBD1
CARTGGTEAFF
TGTGCGAGGACAGGGGGGACTGAAGCTTTCTTT
>TRBJ1-1|NA|TRBV7-9|NA
CASSLISEAFF
TGTGCCAGCAGCTTAATCAGTGAAGCTTTCTTT
>TRBJ2-7|NA|TRBV12-3/TRBV12-4|TRBD2
CASSPTSGLRDERYF
TGTGCCAGCAGTCCGACTAGCGGGCTCCGGGACGAGCGGTACTTT
>TRBJ2-7|NA|TRBV4-2|NA
CASSQERLVAHEQYF
TGTGCCAGCAGCCAAGAGCGACTAGTGGCCCACGAGCAGTACTTC
>TRBJ2-6|NA|TRBV2|NA
CASNPRPGANVLTF
TGTGCCAGCAATCCCCGCCCTGGGGCCAACGTCCTGACTTTC
>TRBJ1-2|few|TRBV20-1|TRBD1
CSARARQGLVKGYTF
TGCAGTGCTAGAGCCAGACAGGGGTTGGTGAAGGGCTACACCTTC
>TRBJ2-3|NA|TRBV7-9|NA
CASSKLTTDTQYF
TGTGCCAGCAGCAAATTGACCACAGATACGCAGTATTTT
>TRBJ1-2|few|TRBV20-1|NA
CSARREEANYGYTF
TGCAGTGCTAGACGGGAGGAAGCTAACTATGGCTACACCTTC
>TRBJ2-3|few|TRBV6-5|TRBD2
CATLGGVTDTQYF
TGTGCCACCCTGGGAGGGGTCACAGATACGCAGTATTTT